The entry below describes one TCR beta chain. At a deep level, the assay was run. Generated by immunoSEQ multiplex PCR, the TCRdb table keeps only in-frame clones and is missing some. The data contain about 2 million clones, roughly 95% of them seen just once; the ten biggest clones take up 0.13%. Germline V CDR1 and CDR2: SGHNT, YYREEE (reference sequence). The CDR3 is 14 residues long. Trimming cost V 0 bases and J 5 bases, with 9 bases left between them. These data are taken from a study of shared clonotypes between healthy human individuals. About the study: The cohort had two women and a few men, ages 18 to 49.

The material sequenced was naive CD4+ T cells sorted from blood. Subset of the sample: CD45RA+ positively selected. The source is a man younger than 35 in good health. V gene TRBV5-4 combines with J gene TRBJ2-1; tentative D call: TRBD2 (5 bases). CDR3 nucleotide sequence: TGTGCCAGCAGCTTGGGGGGAGACCACAATGAGCAGTTCTTC. Amino acid sequence: CASSLGGDHNEQFF. Full variable domain (rest looked up from reference TRBV5-4 and TRBJ2-1): ETGVTQSPTHLIKTRGQQVTLRCSSQSGHNTVSWYQQALGQGPQFIFQYYREEENGRGNFPPRFSGLQFPNYSSELNVNALELDDSALYLCASSLGGDHNEQFFGPGTRLTVL.